These 31 T cell receptor beta chains share one sample of origin, sequenced in a study of blood T cell repertoires in COVID-19. Using immunoSEQ multiplex PCR, the repertoire was profiled, and TCRdb retains in-frame clones only, with some absent. The table has about 68,000 clones, 75% to 90% seen once; the top ten hold about 2.3%. The sample was peripheral blood. These receptors all come from a human donor in a cohort sampled during active COVID-19.

The chain carries TRBV11-2 and TRBJ2-3, with a tentative D call TRBD2 (7 bases). V dropped 3 bases and J dropped 4 bases, with 20 bases sitting between them. Looked up from germline, CDR1 is SGHAT and CDR2 is FQNNGV. The CDR3 totals 17 residues. CDR3 DNA sequence: TGTGCCAGCAGCTTCAAAGGGGGGGGCAGTTTAGCAGATACGCAGTATTTT. Amino acid sequence: CASSFKGGGSLADTQYF.

A single count supports this clone. The V and J genes are TRBV3-1 (or the pseudogene TRBV3-2) and TRBJ1-4; D is ambiguous. V lost 3 bases to trimming and J lost 8 bases, with 10 bases between them. CDR1 is LGHDT, CDR2 YNNKEL, per germline (reference sequence). This CDR3 region has 13 residues. The CDR3 here is CASSHNRGEKLFF. The CDR3 nucleotides read TGTGCCAGCAGCCATAACCGAGGGGAAAAACTGTTTTTT.

V gene TRBV28 combines with J gene TRBJ1-2; 9 bases agree with TRBD1. There are 15 residues in the CDR3. The germline V gene encodes CDR1 MDHEN and CDR2 SYDVKM. Unmatched junction bases numbered 12, after V lost 7 bases and J lost 6 bases. The CDR3 bases are TGTGCCAGCATATTGACGGGGGACAGGGAGAATGGCTACACCTTC. As protein: CASILTGDRENGYTF.

This chain joins TRBV28 and TRBJ1-1, with a possible D match to TRBD1 (6 bases). Trimming took off 4 bases at V and 0 bases at J, with 12 bases between the two ends. The CDR3 loop spans 15 amino acids. Germline V gene lookup returns CDR1 MDHEN and CDR2 SYDVKM. CDR3 bases: TGTGCCAGCAGTTGGGGGCCTCCAATGAACACTGAAGCTTTCTTT. This sequence encodes CASSWGPPMNTEAFF.

The chain recombines TRBV30 with TRBJ1-2, with 9 nucleotides matching TRBD1. The germline V gene encodes CDR1 GTSNPN and CDR2 SVGIG (reference sequence). The CDR3 sequence is 15 residues long. The V gene end was trimmed by 2 bases and the J gene end by 4 bases; junction bases not matched to a gene: 8. The CDR3: CAWSRRDRDRYGYTF. The CDR3 DNA is TGTGCCTGGAGTAGGAGGGACAGGGACCGCTATGGCTACACCTTC.

This clone appeared once. This chain links TRBV28 with TRBJ1-1; D is uncertain. The germline V gene encodes CDR1 MDHEN and CDR2 SYDVKM. This CDR3 has 13 residues. Trimming pared 7 bases from V and 6 bases from J, leaving 15 bases between. Written as DNA, the CDR3 is TGTGCCAGCACCACTGCGGGCCAGTCTGAAGCTTTCTTT. It yields the protein CASTTAGQSEAFF.

The rearrangement links TRBV2 to TRBJ1-3; D is perhaps TRBD1 (5 bases). CDR3 length equals 14 residues. Germline loops: CDR1 SNHLY, CDR2 FYNNEI. Trimming left V 2 bases short and J 2 bases short, with 7 bases between. CDR3 sequence (DNA): TGTGCCAGCAGTGAACCCAGGGCTGGAAACACCATATATTTT. This gives the protein CASSEPRAGNTIYF.

This clone was observed a single time. The chain is built from TRBV5-1 and TRBJ1-1, with 8 bases lining up with TRBD1. Germline V gives CDR1 SGHRS, CDR2 YFSETQ. The CDR3 is 15 amino acids. The ends lost 4 bases at V and 1 base at J; junction bases unmatched: 6. CDR3 loop: CASSADRVGNTEAFF. The CDR3 nucleotides are TGCGCCAGCAGCGCGGACAGGGTAGGGAACACTGAAGCTTTCTTT.

The chain combines TRBV7-9 with TRBJ2-5; unclear D gene. CDR1 is SEHNR and CDR2 is FQNEAQ in the germline V gene (reference sequence). This CDR3 region has 13 residues. The germline V and J ends were trimmed by 1 base and 4 bases, with 7 bases remaining between them. The CDR3 DNA reads TGTGCCAGCAGCTTAGTCAGGCTAGAGACCCAGTACTTC. Translating gives CASSLVRLETQYF.

The J gene is TRBJ1-2, the V gene TRBV30, with a possible D match to TRBD1 (6 bases). The CDR3 runs to 11 residues. V was trimmed by 5 bases and J by 4 bases, leaving 8 bases between them. Germline V lookup: CDR1 GTSNPN, CDR2 SVGIG (reference sequence). CDR3 residues: CAWDRSYGYTF. The CDR3 DNA follows: TGTGCCTGGGACAGGTCCTATGGCTACACCTTC.

This clone was observed a few times. The rearrangement joins TRBV28 to TRBJ2-7, with 10 bases identical to TRBD1. The length of the CDR3 is 14 residues. Germline V CDR1 and CDR2: MDHEN, SYDVKM. Trimming cost V 2 bases and J 7 bases; bases outside gene matches: 5. This CDR3 is CASSLGQGVEEQYF. In DNA, the CDR3 is TGTGCCAGCAGTTTAGGACAGGGGGTAGAGGAGCAGTACTTC.

The chain carries TRBV28 and TRBJ1-5; D remains ambiguous. The V end lost 4 bases, the J end lost 0 bases, and 16 bases lay between the germline ends. Germline loops: CDR1 MDHEN, CDR2 SYDVKM. This CDR3 is 17 amino acids long. CDR3: CASSSGGGQVSNQPQHF. In DNA form, the CDR3 reads TGTGCCAGCAGTTCGGGAGGTGGGCAGGTTAGCAATCAGCCCCAGCATTTT.

The rearrangement joins TRBV29-1 to TRBJ1-2; 10 bases map to TRBD1. The CDR3 spans 16 residues. With 0 bases clipped from V and 0 bases from J, the junction kept 4 bases outside the gene matches. The germline gives CDR1 SQVTM, CDR2 ANQGSEA. CDR3 in amino acids: CSVEDGGQGANYGYTF. The CDR3 DNA is TGCAGCGTTGAAGATGGCGGACAGGGGGCTAACTATGGCTACACCTTC.

V and J are TRBV5-1 and TRBJ1-1, with TRBD1 matching 8 bases. The V gene's germline CDR1 is SGHRS and CDR2 YFSETQ. The V gene end was trimmed by 1 base and the J gene end by 2 bases; junction bases not matched to a gene: 7. The CDR3 runs to 16 residues. DNA of the CDR3: TGCGCCAGCAGCTTGCCGAGGGGACAGGTTAACACTGAAGCTTTCTTT. Its protein product is CASSLPRGQVNTEAFF.

In its sample, this clone was seen a few times. The rearrangement uses TRBV5-1 and TRBJ2-7, with D perhaps matching TRBD2 (6 bases). The germline V and J ends were trimmed by 3 bases and 9 bases, with 13 bases remaining between them. CDR1 is SGHRS and CDR2 is YFSETQ in the germline V gene. This CDR3 contains 12 residues. The CDR3 is CASSSGLSLQYF. CDR3 DNA sequence: TGCGCCAGCAGCTCTGGACTATCACTGCAGTACTTC.

V and J are TRBV13 and TRBJ2-2; weak D call: TRBD1 (6 bases). Trimming stripped 3 bases from V and 6 bases from J, with 14 bases between. Per the germline V gene, CDR1 is PRHDT and CDR2 is FYEKMQ (reference sequence). The CDR3 is 15 amino acids. The DNA for the CDR3 is TGTGCCAGCAGCTTTACAGGGCTGGGACCCGGGGAGCTGTTTTTT. It translates to CASSFTGLGPGELFF.

The V and J genes are TRBV28 and TRBJ1-5, with D uncertain. This CDR3 is built from 14 residues. Trimming took off 4 bases at V and 1 base at J, with 8 bases between the two ends. The germline V gene encodes CDR1 MDHEN and CDR2 SYDVKM. This CDR3 is CASSSGGSNQPQHF. CDR3 DNA: TGTGCCAGCAGTTCAGGCGGGAGCAATCAGCCCCAGCATTTT.

J is TRBJ2-5 and V is TRBV27; D unclear. V was pared by 4 bases and J by 1 base, with 10 bases between. Germline CDR1 is MNHEY and CDR2 is SMNVEV (reference sequence). The length of the CDR3 is 14 residues. This chain's CDR3 is CASSSPLRQETQYF. The CDR3 coding sequence is TGTGCCAGCAGTTCACCACTCCGCCAAGAGACCCAGTACTTC.

The V call is TRBV4-1, the J call TRBJ1-6; D is uncertain. Germline-derived CDR1 and CDR2 are MGHRA and YSYEKL. The CDR3 runs to 17 residues. With 2 bases removed from V and 3 bases from J, the gap between germline ends came to 14 bases. The CDR3 DNA sequence: TGCGCCAGCAGCCAACCCGGCAGAGGACTCTATAATTCACCCCTCCACTTT. Amino acid sequence: CASSQPGRGLYNSPLHF.

This clone was found a few times. The chain employs TRBV28 and TRBJ2-7, with 7 bases matching TRBD1. Germline CDR1 and CDR2: MDHEN and SYDVKM. The CDR3 extends over 14 amino acids. V shed 5 bases and J 2 bases; nucleotides not matched to a gene: 6. CDR3 bases: TGTGCCAGCAGTGGGGACAGCAACGCCTACGAGCAGTACTTC. Its protein product is CASSGDSNAYEQYF.

The chain has TRBV29-1 and TRBJ1-3; D may be TRBD1 (5 bases). Trimming removed 4 bases at V and 8 bases at J, with 15 bases between. The CDR3 is 13 amino acids. The germline gives CDR1 SQVTM, CDR2 ANQGSEA. The CDR3 region is CSVVRQSSDTIYF. The CDR3, as DNA: TGCAGCGTTGTCCGACAGAGTAGTGACACCATATATTTT.

V is TRBV5-5 and J is TRBJ2-7, with 9 bases fitting TRBD1. The CDR3 runs 17 residues. The V gene end was trimmed by 0 bases and the J gene end by 3 bases; junction bases not matched to a gene: 10. Per the germline V gene, CDR1 is SGHKS and CDR2 is YYEKEE (reference sequence). The CDR3 sequence is CASSLVVGGTGFYEQYF. CDR3 DNA sequence: TGTGCCAGCAGCTTGGTAGTGGGTGGGACAGGGTTCTACGAGCAGTACTTC.

This clone was detected once. The chain carries TRBV19 and TRBJ2-1, with TRBD2 identical over 7 bases. CDR3 length: 16 residues. The germline V gene has CDR1 LNHDA and CDR2 SQIVND (reference sequence). Losses at the gene ends were 7 bases for V and 0 bases for J; bases not matched to a gene: 9. The CDR3 DNA is TGTGCCAGTAAGAAGCGGGGCCTAAGCTCCTACAATGAGCAGTTCTTC. Its translation: CASKKRGLSSYNEQFF.

The V gene is TRBV7-2, the J gene TRBJ2-7; 11 bases line up with TRBD1. This CDR3 is 15 amino acids long. Looked up from germline, CDR1 is SGHTA and CDR2 is FQGNSA. The V gene end was trimmed by 2 bases and the J gene end by 3 bases; junction bases not matched to a gene: 3. The CDR3 coding sequence is TGTGCCAGCAGCTTACCCGGGACAGGGGGCTACGAGCAGTACTTC. This codes for CASSLPGTGGYEQYF.

In its sample, this clone was seen a few times. The chain combines TRBV19 with TRBJ1-2, with TRBD1 as a possible D gene (5 bases). Deletions cut 0 bases from V and 4 bases from J, with 9 bases between. CDR1 LNHDA and CDR2 SQIVND come from the germline V gene (reference sequence). This CDR3 is built from 14 residues. CDR3 in amino acids: CASSIEAGVYGYTF. CDR3 DNA: TGTGCCAGTAGTATAGAAGCGGGGGTCTATGGCTACACCTTC.

The chain links TRBV28 to TRBJ2-7; D is possibly TRBD2 (6 bases). In germline, CDR1 is MDHEN, CDR2 SYDVKM. This CDR3 spans 17 amino acids. V lost 2 bases to trimming and J lost 3 bases, with 20 bases between them. The CDR3 spells CASSLGQFLVSGYEQYF. The CDR3 DNA sequence: TGTGCCAGCAGTTTAGGGCAGTTTTTGGTTAGCGGCTACGAGCAGTACTTC.

By proportion, this clone is medium-sized (0.01 to 0.1%). The chain carries TRBV24-1 and TRBJ2-2; 9 bases map to TRBD2. The CDR3 totals 17 residues. J lost 0 bases, V lost 4 bases, and 5 bases had no gene match. Germline-derived CDR1 and CDR2 are KGHDR and SFDVKD. This CDR3 reads CATSDLSGGANTGELFF. The CDR3 DNA sequence: TGTGCCACCAGTGACCTTAGCGGGGGCGCGAACACCGGGGAGCTGTTTTTT.

The DNA of the CDR3 is TGTGCCAGCAGCGTAAATGCCGGACTTGGAAACACCATATATTTT. Its protein product is CASSVNAGLGNTIYF. J is TRBJ1-3 and V is TRBV9, with no clear D. The CDR3 extends over 15 amino acids. From germline, CDR1 is SGDLS and CDR2 YYNGEE. Between the trimmed V and J ends, which lost 1 base and 3 bases, there was a span of 11 bases. The full variable domain, rest sourced from reference TRBV9 and TRBJ1-3, is DSGVTQTPKHLITATGQRVTLRCSPRSGDLSVYWYQQSLDQGLQFLIQYYNGEERAKGNILERFSAQQFPDLHSELNLSSLELGDSALYFCASSVNAGLGNTIYFGEGSWLTVV.

J is TRBJ2-2 and V is TRBV27; D may be TRBD2 (6 bases). The CDR3 is 13 residues long. Germline V gene data show CDR1 as MNHEY and CDR2 as SMNVEV (reference sequence). V dropped 5 bases and J dropped 6 bases, with 10 bases sitting between them. CDR3 DNA sequence: TGTGCCAGCAGTCTGACTAGACCCGGGGAGCTGTTTTTT. The encoded protein is CASSLTRPGELFF.

The chain carries TRBV28 and TRBJ1-1, with 7 positions matching TRBD1. The junction had 3 bases not matched to a gene; V was cut back by 6 bases and J by 2 bases. Germline values: CDR1 MDHEN, CDR2 SYDVKM. The CDR3 has 13 residues. This CDR3 is CASRRQGNTEAFF. Written as DNA, the CDR3 is TGTGCCAGCAGAAGACAGGGTAACACTGAAGCTTTCTTT.

The rearrangement joins TRBV6-1 to TRBJ2-3; 9 bases match TRBD2. The J segment lost 2 bases and the V segment lost 4 bases, leaving 7 bases of the junction unmatched. The CDR3 length is 16 residues. Germline V gives CDR1 MNHNS, CDR2 SASEGT. DNA for the CDR3: TGTGCCAGCAGTGGTTCGGGACTAGCCCACACAGATACGCAGTATTTT. This gives the protein CASSGSGLAHTDTQYF.